Many counts were recorded for the clone carrying this TCR beta chain. As yet, its antigen is unknown. The sample belongs to a study of CD8+CD57+ T cells in acquired aplastic anemia. Overall study context: An average of about 3.4 ug of DNA was obtained from sorted CD4+ and CD8+ cells.

V trimming: 7 bases; J trimming: 3 bases; junction bases outside the gene matches: 7. CDR1 and CDR2 (germline): KGHDR, SFDVKD. This CDR3 contains 16 residues. Study-level findings and limits: Any difference that existed in CD8+ Simpson's diversity between patients and controls was not significant. Between patients and controls, some 31 CD8+ CDR3 sequences were found in common.

CDR3 and TCR beta VDJ profiling relied on genomic DNA as the template. TCRdb reprocessed the reads via MiXCR and lists one record per CDR3 protein. The sample has 130,000 or so distinct CDR3 sequences; around two fifths are singletons. The TCR comes from a human donor in good health, serving as a control. This chain connects TRBV24-1 to TRBJ2-3, with TRBD2 matching 12 bases. The sample was sorted CD4+, CD8+, or CD8+CD57+ T cells (not recorded which) from PBMCs. Written as DNA, the CDR3 is TGTGCCACCAGAGGGTCACTAGCGGGGGGAACAGATACGCAGTATTTT. This gives the protein CATRGSLAGGTDTQYF.